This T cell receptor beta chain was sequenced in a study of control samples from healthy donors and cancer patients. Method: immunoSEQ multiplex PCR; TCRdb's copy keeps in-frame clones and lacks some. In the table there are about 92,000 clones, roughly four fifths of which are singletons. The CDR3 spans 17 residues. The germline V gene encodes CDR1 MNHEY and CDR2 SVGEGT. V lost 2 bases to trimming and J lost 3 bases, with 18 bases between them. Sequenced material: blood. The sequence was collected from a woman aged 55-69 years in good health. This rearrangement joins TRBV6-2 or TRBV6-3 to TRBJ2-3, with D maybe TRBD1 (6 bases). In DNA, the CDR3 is TGTGCCAGCAGTTACCGCGTTCGAACAGGGAGTACAGATACGCAGTATTTT. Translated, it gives CASSYRVRTGSTDTQYF.